This T cell receptor (beta chain) was documented in a study of blood T cells in healthy people across ages. Concerning this clonotype: The antigen remains unidentified.

Broader study findings: Possibly confounding the expanded clonotype changes was the fact that donor CMV status was unknown.

A J-beta primer mix and a sample-barcoded 5' primer were used in a second PCR of about 7 to 12 cycles. A single record per CDR3 protein comes from TCRdb applying MiXCR to the 5' RACE reads. The top ten hold 3% to 4.5% of the sample, which has about 570,000 distinct CDR3 sequences, 27% seen once. Deletions cut 7 bases from V and 3 bases from J, with 14 bases between. The CDR3 runs 14 residues. This same sample was also taken into another study, of T cells of mothers and their children. Turning to that study: Researchers report slightly higher, though non-significant, overlap in related mother-child pairs than in unrelated pairs.

The material sequenced was blood. The TCR sequence derives from a boy between 2 and 10 years old in good health. The V call is TRBV12-3 or TRBV12-4, the J call TRBJ2-3, with D maybe TRBD2 (6 bases). CDR3 sequence reads: CASITSGGTDTQYF. DNA of the CDR3: TGTGCCAGCATCACGTCCGGAGGGACAGATACGCAGTATTTT.